This T cell receptor beta chain appears in the sequencing data of a study of blood T cell repertoires in COVID-19. The germline gives CDR1 SGHRS, CDR2 YFSETQ. The V and J ends lost 2 bases and 4 bases, in that order; junction bases with no gene match: 4. The CDR3 has 14 amino acids. This clone was found once. Data came from immunoSEQ multiplex PCR; TCRdb stores just in-frame clones and leaves some out. The sample contains under 350,000 clones, roughly 85% of which appear only once. This chain joins TRBV5-1 and TRBJ1-2; TRBD1 matches 8 bases. This clonotype originated in a middle-aged woman with acute COVID-19. The specimen sequenced was PBMCs or T cells enriched from blood (not recorded which). CDR3 protein: CASSFNDRGYGYTF. The CDR3 DNA follows: TGCGCCAGCAGCTTTAATGACAGGGGCTATGGCTACACCTTC.